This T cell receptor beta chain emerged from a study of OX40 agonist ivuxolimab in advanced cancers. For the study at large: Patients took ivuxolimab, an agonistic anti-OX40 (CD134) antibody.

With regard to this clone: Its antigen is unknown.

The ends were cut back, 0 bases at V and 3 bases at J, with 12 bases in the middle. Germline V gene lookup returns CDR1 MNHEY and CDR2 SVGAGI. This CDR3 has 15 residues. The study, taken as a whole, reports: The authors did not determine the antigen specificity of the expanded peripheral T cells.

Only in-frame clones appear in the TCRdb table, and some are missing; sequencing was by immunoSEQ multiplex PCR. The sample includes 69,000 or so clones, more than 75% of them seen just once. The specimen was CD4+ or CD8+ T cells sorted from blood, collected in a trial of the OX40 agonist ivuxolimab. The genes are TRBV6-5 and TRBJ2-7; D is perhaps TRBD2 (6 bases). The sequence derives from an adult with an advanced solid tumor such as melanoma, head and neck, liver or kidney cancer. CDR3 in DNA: TGTGCCAGCAGTTACTCTGGGACTTCAATCTACGAGCAGTACTTC. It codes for CASSYSGTSIYEQYF.